This T cell receptor (beta chain) was documented in a study of T cells in women clearing cervical HPV infection (dated by TCRdb to the late 2010s). In terms of the full investigation: The cases were 25 to 30 women with histologically confirmed HPV16-related CIN3 or worse, and 2 of these cases were invasive cancers. The approximately 25 controls were women who cleared a single incident HPV16 infection within 12 months without developing precancer or cancer. Blood from cases was collected at the visit where the lesion was first found, while blood from controls was collected once the infection could no longer be detected. For cases, the median interval between lesion detection and blood sampling was more than 130 days, with an interquartile range of roughly 85 to 210 days. Since HLA typing was available for only a few women, HLA type could not be ruled out as a confounder. Nested within Costa Rica's Guanacaste HPV Natural History Study, an exploratory proof-of-principle case-control study compared TCR repertoires across cervical HPV16 outcomes. Cases were matched to controls by age within five years and by the year the sample was collected. Cases had a median age of roughly 36 years and controls had a median age of approximately 40, with no significant differences in baseline characteristics. In the parent cohort, roughly 10,000 women aged 18 or older were enrolled in Guanacaste, Costa Rica, during 1993 to 1994 and were followed for six to seven years. As quality controls, five blinded duplicates were added to each group, bringing the total to approximately 60 samples made up of some 50 participants and approximately ten replicates.

Every participant had a single incident cervical HPV16 infection, and prevalent HPV16 infections were excluded. Cervical HPV DNA was detected by MY09/MY11 PCR, and genotyping was performed by dot-blot hybridization. More than 14 mL of heparinized blood were centrifuged, and the buffy coat was split into aliquots, frozen at -30 degrees C, and then kept at -80 degrees C. QIAGEN kits were used to extract genomic DNA from the buffy coat specimens. Taken from the germline V gene, the CDR1 and CDR2 loops are SNHLY and FYNNEI. Trimming costs V 0 bases and J 4 bases, and their ends lie 10 bases apart. Taken from cysteine to phenylalanine, the CDR3 has 14 residues. The 33 bases shown cover part of the CDR3, and their frame starts at base 1. Using the immunoSEQ assay, multiplex PCR amplified TCR beta CDR3 regions from an average of roughly 1,200 ng of genomic DNA per sample. The assay corrected primer bias using a complete synthetic TCR repertoire to establish an amplification baseline. The amplicons were sequenced using the Illumina platform. The paper's data handling went like this. Error correction of the sequences involved clustering with frequency ratios plus a modified nearest-neighbor algorithm, after which the sequences were analyzed in the immunoSEQ Analyzer using IMGT gene definitions. At each rarefaction depth, TCR richness and evenness were averaged over 20 rarefaction repeats, and samples with fewer sequences than the depth were excluded. Wilcoxon rank sum tests with FDR correction were used to compare V, D and J gene relative abundances between the groups. In the blinded duplicates, the intraclass correlation was over 95% for TCR richness and averaged about 80% across 60 to 70 gene segments. TCRdb's version of the immuneACCESS table is confined to in-frame rearrangements and falls short of the full clone set. An unresolved V gene accounts for under half of the shortfall where checked; the remainder is of unknown origin. For V, J and clone size, that table is used; D and trimming come from the DNA. The table kept for this sample lists 25,000 to 35,000 clones. The top ten clones comprise 7.5% to 10% of the sample.

A remark on this clone: The antigen it binds to is not known. The read ends 3 residues before the CDR3 terminus; that terminus is restored from the germline J gene.

Overall results and qualifications from the work: Because of the cross-sectional design, the study could not determine whether the associations came before infection or resulted from infection, and neither effector/memory subsets nor HPV-specific T cells were isolated. Lower TRBV6-7 relative abundance was observed in cases than in controls (around 0.1% versus 0.15%; Bonferroni P = 0.0008). Because T-cell numbers per sample were unknown, differences in richness could reflect varying T-cell content rather than repertoire biology. Cases were distinguished from controls with an estimated AUC of 0.65 to 0.85 by random forest classifiers combining richness and V gene abundances. Significantly higher TCR repertoire richness was observed in CIN3+ cases than in controls across sequencing depths, whereas no difference in evenness was found.

Sequenced sample: blood buffy coat. The receptor chain draws on TRBV2 and TRBJ2-7; the D region possibly corresponds to TRBD2 (5 bases align). The clonotype comes from a woman between 18 and 70 years old with a cervical HPV16 infection that either progressed to CIN3+ or cleared (not recorded which). This receptor has the CDR3 CASSEAQRRYEQYF. The CDR3 DNA, read in part, is TGTGCCAGCAGTGAAGCCCAGCGGCGGTACGAG.